This entry lists 20 T cell receptor beta chains sequenced from one sample in a study of CD8+ T cells in alopecia areata. It was cDNA, reverse transcribed from extracted RNA, that served as the sequencing template. Produced via immunoSEQ multiplex PCR; TCRdb's table is partial and in-frame only. The sample carries about 180,000 clones, 40% to 65% recorded once. Described treatment: oral pan-JAK inhibitor, 5-10 mg twice daily. Specimen: CD8+ T cells sorted from blood, collected at week 24, from a patient treated with tofacitinib. The origin of the receptors is a human donor with alopecia areata.

The rearrangement links TRBV2 to TRBJ1-5, with 7 nucleotides matching TRBD1. In germline, CDR1 is SNHLY, CDR2 FYNNEI. V gave up 1 base and J gave up 7 bases; unmatched junction bases: 7. This CDR3 is 15 amino acids long. CDR3: CASSEGTGWRQPQHF. CDR3 in DNA: TGTGCCAGCAGTGAAGGGACAGGTTGGCGGCAGCCCCAGCATTTT.

CDR3 DNA sequence: TGCGCCAGCAGTTCCACGGACATCTACTATGGCTACACCTTC. Translating gives CASSSTDIYYGYTF. The V gene is TRBV23-1, the J gene TRBJ1-2; D perhaps matches TRBD1 (5 bases). TRBV23-1 is recorded as an ORF, its role being uncertain. CDR3 size: 14 residues. V was shortened by 5 bases and J by 3 bases, with 13 bases between the two germline ends.

As concerns this clone: Other nucleotide sequences from this sample produce the same CDR3. The chain couples TRBV4-3 to TRBJ1-1; D not certain. This CDR3 comprises 15 residues. The ends were cut back, 0 bases at V and 0 bases at J, with 8 bases in the middle. CDR1 LGHNA and CDR2 YSLEER come from the germline V gene. CDR3 residues: CASSQDRGLNTEAFF. The CDR3 nucleotides are TGCGCCAGCAGCCAAGATCGGGGTTTGAACACTGAAGCTTTCTTT.

In its sample, this clone was seen a few times. The V call is TRBV2, the J call TRBJ2-5; 8 nucleotides match TRBD2. The CDR3 is made up of 14 amino acids. The V segment lost 5 bases and the J segment 7 bases; nucleotides outside the gene matches: 9. Germline assignment: CDR1 SNHLY and CDR2 FYNNEI. The CDR3, as DNA: TGTGCCAGCAGTTTAAGAGCGGGGGAGCGGACCCAGTACTTC. Translated: CASSLRAGERTQYF.

Comments on this clone: In the same sample, other DNA sequences code for this CDR3. This chain uses TRBV29-1 with TRBJ2-2, with D uncertain. The CDR3 totals 11 residues. Germline V lookup: CDR1 SQVTM, CDR2 ANQGSEA. Trimming shortened V by 6 bases and J by 4 bases, and 6 bases separated the two germline ends. The CDR3 DNA is TGCAGCGTGGTTATCACCGGGGAGCTGTTTTTT. Amino acids: CSVVITGELFF.

This clone occurred a few times. V and J are TRBV5-6 and TRBJ2-1; the D gene is possibly TRBD1 (5 bases). The germline CDR1 and CDR2 sequences are SGHDT and YYEEEE. V was clipped by 4 bases and J by 8 bases, with 10 bases between them. CDR3 length equals 12 residues. In DNA form, the CDR3 reads TGTGCCAGCAGCCTAGGGGTCCATGAGCAGTTCTTC. This sequence encodes CASSLGVHEQFF.

This rearrangement joins TRBV6-5 to TRBJ1-2; 10 bases are a match to TRBD1. Trimming removed 7 bases from V and 7 bases from J; junction bases left unmatched: 12. The CDR3 totals 15 residues. CDR1 MNHEY and CDR2 SVGAGI come from the germline V gene. The CDR3 region is CASTEGQGGLFGYTF. Here the CDR3 DNA reads TGTGCCAGCACCGAAGGACAGGGGGGATTGTTTGGCTACACCTTC.

About this clone itself: Distinct nucleotide sequences in the sample also encode this CDR3. This chain connects TRBV7-9 to TRBJ2-7; D gene uncertain. This CDR3 contains 12 residues. Germline CDR1 reads SEHNR; CDR2 reads FQNEAQ (reference sequence). Trimming cost V 5 bases and J 5 bases, with 10 bases left between them. DNA for the CDR3: TGTGCCAGCAGCCCCCGGGTGGACGAGCAGTACTTC. Translation gives CASSPRVDEQYF.

The gene calls are TRBV4-2 and TRBJ2-2; D might be TRBD2 (5 bases). The CDR3 consists of 16 residues. CDR1 is LGHNA, CDR2 YNFKEQ, per germline. The V end lost 3 bases, the J end lost 6 bases, and 17 bases lay between the germline ends. The CDR3 sequence is CASSHGYPGGAGELFF. Here the CDR3 DNA reads TGTGCCAGCAGCCATGGTTACCCCGGAGGTGCCGGGGAGCTGTTTTTT.

The chain has TRBV14 and TRBJ1-2; no definite D call. The V end lost 6 bases, the J end lost 2 bases, and 10 bases lay between the germline ends. This CDR3 spans 13 amino acids. The germline gives CDR1 SGHDN, CDR2 FVKESK. CDR3 nucleotide sequence: TGTGCCAGCAGACGAGACGGAAACTATGGCTACACCTTC. Its protein is CASRRDGNYGYTF.

This rearrangement joins TRBV27 to TRBJ1-2; D unresolved. From germline, CDR1 is MNHEY and CDR2 SMNVEV (reference sequence). The CDR3 sequence is 13 residues long. The V end was cut by 5 bases, the J end by 2 bases, with 9 bases between. The CDR3 reads CASSPIPNYGYTF. The DNA of the CDR3 is TGTGCCAGCAGTCCTATCCCCAACTATGGCTACACCTTC.

V is TRBV9 and J is TRBJ2-1, with D possibly being TRBD2 (5 bases). CDR1 and CDR2 (germline): SGDLS, YYNGEE. The V and J ends lost 1 base and 9 bases respectively, with 14 bases between them. The CDR3 is made up of 14 amino acids. The CDR3 here is CASSVYGVPSEQFF. CDR3 DNA: TGTGCCAGCAGCGTATACGGGGTACCCAGTGAGCAGTTCTTC.

The V and J genes are TRBV5-8 and TRBJ1-5; D is uncertain. Trimming removed 0 bases at V and 7 bases at J, with 11 bases between. Per the germline V gene, CDR1 is SGHTS and CDR2 is YDEGEE. This CDR3 contains 14 residues. CDR3 sequence: CASSLGNSWQPQHF. The CDR3 coding sequence is TGTGCCAGCAGCTTGGGTAACAGCTGGCAGCCCCAGCATTTT.

A remark on this clone: The sample holds other DNA sequences that translate to the same CDR3. The CDR3, as DNA: TGTGCCAGCAGTTCACTACTCGAAGACACCACCGGGGAGCTGTTTTTT. Amino acid sequence: CASSSLLEDTTGELFF. The rearrangement uses TRBV27 and TRBJ2-2; D is unresolved. The CDR3 length is 16 residues. The V gene lost 4 bases and the J gene lost 4 bases, with 16 bases spanning the gap. The germline V gene encodes CDR1 MNHEY and CDR2 SMNVEV (reference sequence).

The rearrangement joins TRBV13 to TRBJ1-1; 9 bases line up with TRBD1. The CDR3 sequence is 14 residues long. Germline values: CDR1 PRHDT, CDR2 FYEKMQ (reference sequence). The V and J ends lost 4 bases and 11 bases, in that order; junction bases with no gene match: 11. Here the CDR3 DNA reads TGTGCCAGCAGCTCAAGGGGACAGGGCCGATGGGCTTTCTTT. Its protein product is CASSSRGQGRWAFF.

This chain links TRBV25-1 with TRBJ2-5; D possibly uses TRBD1 or TRBD2 (5 bases each). The CDR3 covers 12 residues. Germline CDR1 is MGHDK and CDR2 is SYGVNS. Trimming stripped 7 bases from V and 1 base from J, with 7 bases between. As DNA, the CDR3 is TGTGCCAGCATTGGGGGCCAAGAGACCCAGTACTTC. This codes for CASIGGQETQYF.

This chain joins TRBV7-2 and TRBJ1-2, with TRBD1 as a possible D gene (5 bases). V was shortened by 5 bases and J by 3 bases, with 13 bases between the two germline ends. The CDR3 length is 14 residues. CDR1 and CDR2 (germline): SGHTA, FQGNSA. The CDR3 spells CASSPQRGYYGYTF. For the CDR3, the DNA is TGTGCCAGCAGCCCGCAACGGGGCTACTATGGCTACACCTTC.

The V call is TRBV4-1, the J call TRBJ2-3, with D unclear. Germline V lookup: CDR1 MGHRA, CDR2 YSYEKL. The CDR3 sequence is 12 residues long. V shed 0 bases and J shed 6 bases, with 4 bases lying between them. CDR3 amino acids: CASSQEKDTQYF. In DNA form, the CDR3 reads TGCGCCAGCAGCCAAGAAAAGGATACGCAGTATTTT.

J is TRBJ2-3 and V is TRBV7-9; 7 bases agree with TRBD2. The ends lost 6 bases at V and 0 bases at J; junction bases unmatched: 3. The CDR3 spans 14 residues. Germline values: CDR1 SEHNR, CDR2 FQNEAQ (reference sequence). The CDR3 reads CASRSGTSTDTQYF. In DNA, the CDR3 is TGTGCCAGCAGGAGCGGGACTAGCACAGATACGCAGTATTTT.

This clone has a handful of counts. This chain connects TRBV30 to TRBJ2-5; D possibly uses TRBD1 or TRBD2 (5 bases each). Germline V CDR1 and CDR2: GTSNPN, SVGIG (reference sequence). Trimming took 2 bases from V and 5 from J, leaving 18 bases between them. The CDR3 is 15 residues long. CDR3 bases: TGTGCCTGGAGTTGGGGCTCCCGTACGGGGGAGACCCAGTACTTC. This sequence encodes CAWSWGSRTGETQYF.